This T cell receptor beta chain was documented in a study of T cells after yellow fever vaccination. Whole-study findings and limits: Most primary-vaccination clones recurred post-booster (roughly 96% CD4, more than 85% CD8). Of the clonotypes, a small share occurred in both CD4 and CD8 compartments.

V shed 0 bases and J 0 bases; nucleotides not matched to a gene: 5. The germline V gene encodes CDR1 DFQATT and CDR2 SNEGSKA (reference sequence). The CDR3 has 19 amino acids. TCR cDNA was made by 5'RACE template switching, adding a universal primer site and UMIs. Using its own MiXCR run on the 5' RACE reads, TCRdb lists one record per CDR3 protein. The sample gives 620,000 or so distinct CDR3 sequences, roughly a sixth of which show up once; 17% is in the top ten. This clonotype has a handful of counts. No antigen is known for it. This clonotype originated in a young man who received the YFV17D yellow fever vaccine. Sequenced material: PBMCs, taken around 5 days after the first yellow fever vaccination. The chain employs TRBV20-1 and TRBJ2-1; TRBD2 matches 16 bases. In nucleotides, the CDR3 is TGCAGTGCTAGAGACGGCGGGACTAGCGGGGGGGGCTCCTACAATGAGCAGTTCTTC. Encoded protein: CSARDGGTSGGGSYNEQFF.